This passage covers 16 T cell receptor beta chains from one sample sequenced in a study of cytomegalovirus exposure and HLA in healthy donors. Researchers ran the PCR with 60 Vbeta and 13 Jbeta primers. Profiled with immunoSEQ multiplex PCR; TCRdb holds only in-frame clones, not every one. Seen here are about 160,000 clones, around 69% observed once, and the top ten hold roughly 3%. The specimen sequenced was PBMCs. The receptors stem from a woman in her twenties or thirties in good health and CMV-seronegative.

CDR3 protein: CASSGQRGTEAFF. In nucleotides, the CDR3 is TGTGCCAGTAGTGGACAGCGAGGGACTGAAGCTTTCTTT. V gene TRBV19 combines with J gene TRBJ1-1; D is perhaps TRBD1 (6 bases). Trimming took 5 bases from V and 5 from J, leaving 12 bases between them. Germline V lookup: CDR1 LNHDA, CDR2 SQIVND (reference sequence). The CDR3 contains 13 residues. The entire variable domain, with the rest obtained from reference TRBV19 and TRBJ1-1, is as follows: DGGITQSPKYLFRKEGQNVTLSCEQNLNHDAMYWYRQDPGQGLRLIYYSQIVNDFQKGDIAEGYSVSREKKESFPLTVTSAQKNPTAFYLCASSGQRGTEAFFGQGTRLTVV.

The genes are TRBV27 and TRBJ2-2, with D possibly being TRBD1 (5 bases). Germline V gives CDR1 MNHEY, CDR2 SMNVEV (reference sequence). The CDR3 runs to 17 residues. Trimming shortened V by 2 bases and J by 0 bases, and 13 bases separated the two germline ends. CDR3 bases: TGTGCCAGCAGTTTAGGTCGACAGTTCGCGAACACCGGGGAGCTGTTTTTT. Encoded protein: CASSLGRQFANTGELFF.

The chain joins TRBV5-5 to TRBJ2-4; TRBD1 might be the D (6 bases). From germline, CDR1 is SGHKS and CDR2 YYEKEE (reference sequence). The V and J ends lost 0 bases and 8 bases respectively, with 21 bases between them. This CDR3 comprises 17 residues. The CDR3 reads CASSLAPLGGDWDIQYF. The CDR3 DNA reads TGTGCCAGCAGCTTGGCCCCCCTAGGGGGAGATTGGGACATTCAGTACTTC.

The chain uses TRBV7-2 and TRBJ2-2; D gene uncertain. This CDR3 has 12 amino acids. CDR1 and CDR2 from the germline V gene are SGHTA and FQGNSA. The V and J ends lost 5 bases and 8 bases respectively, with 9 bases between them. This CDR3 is CASSAPYGELFF. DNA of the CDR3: TGTGCCAGCAGCGCGCCATATGGGGAGCTGTTTTTT.

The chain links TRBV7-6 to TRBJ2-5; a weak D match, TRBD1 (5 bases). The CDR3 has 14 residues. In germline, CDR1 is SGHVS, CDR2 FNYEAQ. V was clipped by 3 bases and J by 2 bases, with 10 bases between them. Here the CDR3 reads CASSFIDSQETQYF. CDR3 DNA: TGTGCCAGCAGCTTTATAGACAGTCAAGAGACCCAGTACTTC.

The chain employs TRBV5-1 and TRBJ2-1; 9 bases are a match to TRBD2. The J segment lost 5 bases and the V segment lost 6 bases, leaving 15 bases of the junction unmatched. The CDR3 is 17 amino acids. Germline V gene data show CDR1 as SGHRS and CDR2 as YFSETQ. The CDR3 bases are TGCGCCAGCACTCATGGGGGCGGGGGGGCCAAAGACAATGAGCAGTTCTTC. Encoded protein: CASTHGGGGAKDNEQFF.

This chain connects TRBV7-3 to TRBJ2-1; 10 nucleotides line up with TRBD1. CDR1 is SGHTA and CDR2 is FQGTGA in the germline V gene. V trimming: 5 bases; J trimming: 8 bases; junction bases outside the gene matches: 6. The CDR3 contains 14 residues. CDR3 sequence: CASSHGQGVDEQFF. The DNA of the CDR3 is TGTGCCAGCAGCCACGGACAGGGGGTCGATGAGCAGTTCTTC. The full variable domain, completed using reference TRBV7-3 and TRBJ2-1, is GAGVSQTPSNKVTEKGKYVELRCDPISGHTALYWYRQSLGQGPEFLIYFQGTGAADDSGLPNDRFFAVRPEGSVSTLKIQRTERGDSAVYLCASSHGQGVDEQFFGPGTRLTVL.

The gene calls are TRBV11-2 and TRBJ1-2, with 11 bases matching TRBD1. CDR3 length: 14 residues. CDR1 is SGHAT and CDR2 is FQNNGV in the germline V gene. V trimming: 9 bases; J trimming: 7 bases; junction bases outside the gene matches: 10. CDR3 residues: CASTRGQGAVGYTF. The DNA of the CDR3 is TGTGCCAGTACCAGAGGACAGGGGGCCGTTGGCTACACCTTC.

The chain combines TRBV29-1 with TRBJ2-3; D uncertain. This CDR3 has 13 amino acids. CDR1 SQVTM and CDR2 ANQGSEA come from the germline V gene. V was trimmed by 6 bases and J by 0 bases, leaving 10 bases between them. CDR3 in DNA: TGCAGCGTACCCGGGTTTAGCACAGATACGCAGTATTTT. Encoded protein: CSVPGFSTDTQYF.

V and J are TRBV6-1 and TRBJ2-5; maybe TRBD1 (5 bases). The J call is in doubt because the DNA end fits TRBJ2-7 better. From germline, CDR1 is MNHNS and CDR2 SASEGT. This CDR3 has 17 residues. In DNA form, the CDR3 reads TGTGCCAGCAGTGAGGTGTGGGGCAGCTGGTCTTGGTACGAGCAGTACTTC. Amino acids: CASSEVWGSWSWYEQYF.

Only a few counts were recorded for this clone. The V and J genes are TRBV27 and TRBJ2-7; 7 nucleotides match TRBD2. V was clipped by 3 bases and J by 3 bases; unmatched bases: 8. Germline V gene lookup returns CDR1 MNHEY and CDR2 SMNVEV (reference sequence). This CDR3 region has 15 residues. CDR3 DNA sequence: TGTGCCAGCAGTTTTTCTAGCGGAACTGTCTACGAGCAGTACTTC. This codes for CASSFSSGTVYEQYF.

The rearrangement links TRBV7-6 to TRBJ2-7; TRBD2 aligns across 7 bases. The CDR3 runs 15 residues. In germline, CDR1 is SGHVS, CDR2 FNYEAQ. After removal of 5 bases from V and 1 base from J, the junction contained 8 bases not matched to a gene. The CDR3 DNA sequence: TGTGCCAGCAGCCCTGCCTATAGCGGGTCCTACGAGCAGTACTTC. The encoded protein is CASSPAYSGSYEQYF. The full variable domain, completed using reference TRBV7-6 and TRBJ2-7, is GAGVSQSPRYKVTKRGQDVALRCDPISGHVSLYWYRQALGQGPEFLTYFNYEAQQDKSGLPNDRFSAERPEGSISTLTIQRTEQRDSAMYRCASSPAYSGSYEQYFGPGTRLTVT.

CDR3 sequence: CASSQDLQARFYGYTF. In DNA form, the CDR3 reads TGTGCCAGCAGCCAAGATTTACAGGCTAGATTCTATGGCTACACCTTC. The V and J genes are TRBV4-2 and TRBJ1-2, with a weak D call TRBD1 (5 bases). CDR1 and CDR2 from the germline V gene are LGHNA and YNFKEQ. The CDR3 spans 16 residues. V lost 0 bases, J lost 4 bases, and 15 bases lay in between.

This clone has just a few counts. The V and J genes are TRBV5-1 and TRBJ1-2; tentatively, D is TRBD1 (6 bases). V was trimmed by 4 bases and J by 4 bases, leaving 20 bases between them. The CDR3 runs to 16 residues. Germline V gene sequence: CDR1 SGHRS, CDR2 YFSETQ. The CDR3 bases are TGCGCCAGCAGCAGTACCGGGACATCATCCCCCTATGGCTACACCTTC. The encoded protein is CASSSTGTSSPYGYTF.

The CDR3 loop is CSVKLEDGYTF. The CDR3 DNA is TGCAGCGTGAAACTTGAGGATGGCTACACCTTC. The V and J genes are TRBV29-1 and TRBJ1-2; no clear D gene. CDR1 is SQVTM, CDR2 ANQGSEA, per germline. This CDR3 contains 11 residues. V lost 6 bases to trimming and J lost 6 bases, with 11 bases between them.

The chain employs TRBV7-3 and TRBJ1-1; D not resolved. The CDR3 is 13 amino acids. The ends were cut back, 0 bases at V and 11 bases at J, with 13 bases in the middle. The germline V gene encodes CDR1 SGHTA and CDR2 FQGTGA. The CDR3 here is CASSLTPGQWAFF. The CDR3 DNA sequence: TGTGCCAGCAGCTTAACACCGGGTCAGTGGGCTTTCTTT.